The clone carrying this T cell receptor beta chain was observed many times. This sample was included in a study of regulatory T cells in long-lasting Graves disease. Construction of the TCR beta libraries employed iRepertoire HTBI primers in conjunction with Arm-PCR of CDR3 regions. TCRdb reprocessed the multiplex PCR reads with MiXCR, giving one entry per CDR3 protein. The sample records about 460,000 distinct CDR3 sequences, around 15% being singletons. As to time point: newly diagnosed GD, antithyroid drugs for less than 3 months. PBMC-extracted RNA yielded the TCR library. Per germline, CDR1 LGHNT and CDR2 FRNRAP. This CDR3 spans 15 amino acids. The V and J ends lost 1 base and 6 bases, in that order; junction bases with no gene match: 5. The sample also formed part of further work on T cells in Graves' hyperthyroidism and ophthalmopathy.

Sequencing used peripheral blood mononuclear cells (PBMCs), obtained at new diagnosis, from a patient treated with antithyroid drugs. The chain carries TRBV12-5 and TRBJ2-2, with TRBD1 matching 7 bases. The sequence came from a woman aged 50 to 60 with Graves disease. The CDR3 reads CASGLARGGSGELFF. DNA of the CDR3: TGTGCTAGTGGTTTGGCCCGAGGGGGCTCCGGGGAGCTGTTTTTT.